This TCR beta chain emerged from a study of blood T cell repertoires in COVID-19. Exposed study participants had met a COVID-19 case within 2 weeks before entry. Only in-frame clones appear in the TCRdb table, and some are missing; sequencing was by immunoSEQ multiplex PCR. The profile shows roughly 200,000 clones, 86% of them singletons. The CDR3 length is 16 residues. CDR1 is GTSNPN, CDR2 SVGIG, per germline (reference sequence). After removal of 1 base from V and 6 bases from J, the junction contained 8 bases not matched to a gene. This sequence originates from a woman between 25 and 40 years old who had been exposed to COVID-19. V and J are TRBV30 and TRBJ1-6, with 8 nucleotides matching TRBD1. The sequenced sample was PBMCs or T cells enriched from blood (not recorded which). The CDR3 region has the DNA TGTGCCTGGAGTGGGTCGAGGACAGGGTTTAATTCACCCCTCCACTTT. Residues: CAWSGSRTGFNSPLHF.